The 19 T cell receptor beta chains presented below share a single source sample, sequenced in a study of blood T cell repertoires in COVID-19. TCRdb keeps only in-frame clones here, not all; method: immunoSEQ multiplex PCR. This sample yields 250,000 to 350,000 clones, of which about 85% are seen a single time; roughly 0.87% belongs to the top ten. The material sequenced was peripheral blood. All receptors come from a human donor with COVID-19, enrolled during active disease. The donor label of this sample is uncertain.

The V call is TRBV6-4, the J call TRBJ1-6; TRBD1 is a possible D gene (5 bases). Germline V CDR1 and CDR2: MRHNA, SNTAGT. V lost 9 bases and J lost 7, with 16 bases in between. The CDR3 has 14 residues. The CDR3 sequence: CARLRGDVNSPLHF. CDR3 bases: TGTGCCAGGCTGCGGGGCGACGTAAATTCACCCCTCCACTTT.

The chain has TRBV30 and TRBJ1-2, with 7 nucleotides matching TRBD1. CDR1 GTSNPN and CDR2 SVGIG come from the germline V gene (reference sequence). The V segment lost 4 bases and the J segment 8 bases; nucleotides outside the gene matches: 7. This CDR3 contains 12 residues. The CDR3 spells CAWNSGGGGYTF. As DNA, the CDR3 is TGTGCCTGGAACTCAGGAGGGGGCGGCTACACCTTC.

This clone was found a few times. In DNA form, the CDR3 reads TGTGCCAGTAGTTTGGTTTGGAGACAGACCCTTGGAAACACCATATATTTT. It encodes CASSLVWRQTLGNTIYF. J is TRBJ1-3 and V is TRBV19, with TRBD1 as a possible D gene (5 bases). The CDR3 contains 17 residues. The V gene's germline CDR1 is LNHDA and CDR2 SQIVND (reference sequence). V lost 5 bases and J lost 3, with 20 bases in between.

Here the CDR3 reads CASSRGPNTEAFF. The CDR3 region has the DNA TGTGCCAGCAGTAGGGGCCCGAACACTGAAGCTTTCTTT. This chain connects TRBV6-5 to TRBJ1-1; a possible D gene is TRBD1 (5 bases). Looked up from germline, CDR1 is MNHEY and CDR2 is SVGAGI. Trimming removed 5 bases from V and 1 base from J, with 8 bases in between. The CDR3 is 13 amino acids.

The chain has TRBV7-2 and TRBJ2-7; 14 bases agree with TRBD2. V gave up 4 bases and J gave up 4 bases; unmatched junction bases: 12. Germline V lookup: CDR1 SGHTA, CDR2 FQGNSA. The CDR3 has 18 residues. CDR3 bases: TGTGCCAGCAGCTCACCCAGACTAGCGGGAGGGCCTCGGTACGAGCAGTACTTC. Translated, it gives CASSSPRLAGGPRYEQYF. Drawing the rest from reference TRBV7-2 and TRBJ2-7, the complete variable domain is GAGVSQSPSNKVTEKGKDVELRCDPISGHTALYWYRQSLGQGLEFLIYFQGNSAPDKSGLPSDRFSAERTGGSVSTLTIQRTQQEDSAVYLCASSSPRLAGGPRYEQYFGPGTRLTVT.

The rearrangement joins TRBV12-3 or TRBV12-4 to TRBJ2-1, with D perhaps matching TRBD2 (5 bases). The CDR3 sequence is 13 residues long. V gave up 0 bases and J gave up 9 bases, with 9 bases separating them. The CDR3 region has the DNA TGTGCCAGCAGTTTAGCGGGAGAGGGTGAGCAGTTCTTC. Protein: CASSLAGEGEQFF.

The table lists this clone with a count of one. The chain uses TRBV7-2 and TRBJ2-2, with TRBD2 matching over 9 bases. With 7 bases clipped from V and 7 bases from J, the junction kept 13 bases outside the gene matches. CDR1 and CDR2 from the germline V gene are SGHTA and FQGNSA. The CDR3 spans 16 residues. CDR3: CASNKGGLAGLGELFF. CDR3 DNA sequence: TGTGCCAGCAACAAAGGGGGTCTAGCGGGACTCGGGGAGCTGTTTTTT.

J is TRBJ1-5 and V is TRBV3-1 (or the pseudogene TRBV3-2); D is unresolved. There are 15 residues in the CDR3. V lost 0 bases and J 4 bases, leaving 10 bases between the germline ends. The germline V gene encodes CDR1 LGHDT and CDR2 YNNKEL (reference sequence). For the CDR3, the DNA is TGTGCCAGCAGCCAAGATATCACTAGGAATCAGCCCCAGCATTTT. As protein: CASSQDITRNQPQHF.

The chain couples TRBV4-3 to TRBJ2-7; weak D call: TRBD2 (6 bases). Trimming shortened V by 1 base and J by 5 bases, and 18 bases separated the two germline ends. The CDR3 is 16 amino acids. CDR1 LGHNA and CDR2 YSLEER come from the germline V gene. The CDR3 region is CASSQGDGRRSNEQYF. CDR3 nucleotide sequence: TGCGCCAGCAGCCAAGGGGACGGGAGAAGGTCGAACGAGCAGTACTTC.

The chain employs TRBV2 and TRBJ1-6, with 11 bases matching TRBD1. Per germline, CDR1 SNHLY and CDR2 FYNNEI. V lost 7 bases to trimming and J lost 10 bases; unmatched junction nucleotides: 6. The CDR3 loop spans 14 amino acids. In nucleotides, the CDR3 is TGTGCCAGCACCGGGACAGGGGGAGTCTCACCCCTCCACTTT. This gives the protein CASTGTGGVSPLHF.

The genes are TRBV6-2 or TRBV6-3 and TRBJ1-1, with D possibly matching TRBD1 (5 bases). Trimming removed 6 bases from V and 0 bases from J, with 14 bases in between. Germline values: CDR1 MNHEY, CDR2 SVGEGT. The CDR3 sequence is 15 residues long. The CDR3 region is CASSLPGGLNTEAFF. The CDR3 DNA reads TGTGCCAGCAGCCTCCCCGGGGGTTTGAACACTGAAGCTTTCTTT.

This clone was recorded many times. CDR3: CASSLSGNGYTF. In DNA, the CDR3 is TGTGCCAGCAGCTTATCAGGGAATGGCTACACCTTC. The chain combines TRBV7-2 with TRBJ1-2; a possible D gene is TRBD1 (5 bases). V lost 2 bases and J 6 bases, leaving 7 bases between the germline ends. The CDR3 loop spans 12 amino acids. Germline loops: CDR1 SGHTA, CDR2 FQGNSA.

The CDR3 loop is CASTVGLAGADTQYF. The CDR3, as DNA: TGTGCCAGCACCGTCGGACTAGCGGGTGCAGATACGCAGTATTTT. This chain links TRBV2 with TRBJ2-3, with 11 positions matching TRBD2. With 7 bases clipped from V and 4 bases from J, the junction kept 7 bases outside the gene matches. CDR1 is SNHLY, CDR2 FYNNEI, per germline. The CDR3 extends over 15 amino acids.

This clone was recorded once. The CDR3 region is CASSLGAVGVYEQYF. In DNA form, the CDR3 reads TGCGCCAGCAGCTTGGGGGCAGTGGGTGTGTACGAGCAGTACTTC. This chain joins TRBV5-1 and TRBJ2-7; D remains ambiguous. V was clipped by 0 bases and J by 4 bases, with 14 bases between them. The CDR3 runs 15 residues. The germline V gene has CDR1 SGHRS and CDR2 YFSETQ.

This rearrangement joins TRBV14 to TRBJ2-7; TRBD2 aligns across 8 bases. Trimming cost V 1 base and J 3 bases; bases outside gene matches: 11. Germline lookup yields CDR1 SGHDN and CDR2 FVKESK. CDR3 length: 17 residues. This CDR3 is CASSQGASGLTRYEQYF. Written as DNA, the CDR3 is TGTGCCAGCAGCCAAGGGGCTAGCGGGTTAACCCGCTACGAGCAGTACTTC. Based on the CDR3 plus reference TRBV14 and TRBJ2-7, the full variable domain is EAGVTQFPSHSVIEKGQTVTLRCDPISGHDNLYWYRRVMGKEIKFLLHFVKESKQDESGMPNNRFLAERTGGTYSTLKVQPAELEDSGVYFCASSQGASGLTRYEQYFGPGTRLTVT.

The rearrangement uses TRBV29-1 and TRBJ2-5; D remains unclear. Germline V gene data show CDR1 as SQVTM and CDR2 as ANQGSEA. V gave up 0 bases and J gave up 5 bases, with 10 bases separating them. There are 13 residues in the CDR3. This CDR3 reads CSVEEAQAETQYF. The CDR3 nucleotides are TGCAGCGTTGAAGAGGCGCAGGCGGAGACCCAGTACTTC.

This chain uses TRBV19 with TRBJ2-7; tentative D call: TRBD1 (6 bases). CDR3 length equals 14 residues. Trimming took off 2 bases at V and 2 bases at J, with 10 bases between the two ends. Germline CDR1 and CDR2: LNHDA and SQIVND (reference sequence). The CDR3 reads CASSIQGSTYEQYF. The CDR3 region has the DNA TGTGCCAGTAGTATACAGGGGAGCACCTACGAGCAGTACTTC.

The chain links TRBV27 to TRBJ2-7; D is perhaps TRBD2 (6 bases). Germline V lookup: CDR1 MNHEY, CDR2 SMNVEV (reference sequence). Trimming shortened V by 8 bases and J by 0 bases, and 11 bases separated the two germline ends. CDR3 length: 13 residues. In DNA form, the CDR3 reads TGTGCCAGCGGGGGGTCTAGCTCCTACGAGCAGTACTTC. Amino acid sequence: CASGGSSSYEQYF.

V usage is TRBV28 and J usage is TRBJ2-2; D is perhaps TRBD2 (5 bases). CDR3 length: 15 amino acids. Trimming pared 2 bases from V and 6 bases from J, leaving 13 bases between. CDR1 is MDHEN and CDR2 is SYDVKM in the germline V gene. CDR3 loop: CASSLRLASAGELFF. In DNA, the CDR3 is TGTGCCAGCAGTTTACGGCTAGCTTCTGCCGGGGAGCTGTTTTTT.